This is a list of T cell receptor beta chains from one sample in a study of T cell repertoires in cytomegalovirus infection. These TCRs' antigens remain unknown. In TCRdb, the reads were re-called with MiXCR into one record per CDR3 protein. The repertoire consists of about 830,000 distinct CDR3 sequences, with 32% occurring once and the leading ten covering roughly 12%. The sample in question was cultured CD8+ T cells from PBMCs, obtained from culture after CMV antigen stimulation. The source is a human donor in good health (CMV status not recorded). Some clones in this sample may be carry-over from other donors' samples. Each CDR3 is given with its conserved first and last residue. Each record gives: clone size, J gene, D gene, V gene, CDR3 DNA, CDR3 protein. A D gene is named only where the DNA matches it firmly. A clone size is listed for some rows: how often the clone was seen (once, few, many), or a class if it is expanded.

NA,TRBJ1-5,NA,TRBV5-5,TGTGCCAGCAGCAGCGACAGGACCAGAAATCAGCCCCAGCATTTT,CASSSDRTRNQPQHF
few,TRBJ1-1,NA,TRBV4-3,TGCGCCAGCAGCCAAGACTCGTCCGCCACTGAAGCTTTCTTT,CASSQDSSATEAFF
few,TRBJ2-7,TRBD1,TRBV10-3,TGTGCCACCAGGACAGGGGGAGGTGACGAGCAGTACTTC,CATRTGGGDEQYF
NA,TRBJ2-1,TRBD2,TRBV12-3/TRBV12-4,TGTGCCAGCAGTTTTGACCGACTAGCGGGGGAGTACAATGAGCAGTTCTTC,CASSFDRLAGEYNEQFF
NA,TRBJ2-1,NA,TRBV5-5,TGTGCCACTTCACGGACGGGACCCTCCTACAATGAGCAGTTCTTC,CATSRTGPSYNEQFF
NA,TRBJ1-2,TRBD1,TRBV7-2,TGTGCCAGCAGCTTCCAGGGGGGGGATGGCTACACCTTC,CASSFQGGDGYTF
NA,TRBJ2-5,NA,TRBV6-2/TRBV6-3,TGTGCCAGCAGCACCGGGTGGCGGCCCACCCTTCAAGAGACCCAGTACTTC,CASSTGWRPTLQETQYF
NA,TRBJ1-4,NA,TRBV7-9,TGTGCCAGCAGCCAGGGTGAGAGAAGGTCTAATGAAAAACTGTTTTTT,CASSQGERRSNEKLFF
NA,TRBJ1-5,NA,TRBV27,TGTGCCAGCGGTCCCGGGGGGCAGGATCAGCCCCAGCATTTT,CASGPGGQDQPQHF
NA,TRBJ1-2,NA,TRBV14,TGTGCCAGCAGCCTGACAGATAACTATGGCTACACCTTC,CASSLTDNYGYTF
few,TRBJ1-5,NA,TRBV7-6,TGTGCCAGCAGCCCCAATCCACCAGGGCTCAATCAGCCCCAGCATTTT,CASSPNPPGLNQPQHF
NA,TRBJ2-2,TRBD2,TRBV12-3/TRBV12-4,TGTGCCGGCAGTTTTTCTTCTAGCGGTGAAACCGGGGAGCTGTTTTTT,CAGSFSSSGETGELFF
NA,TRBJ1-1,TRBD1,TRBV7-8,TGTGCCAGCAGCTCCCCGGGACAGGGCCTGAACACTGAAGCTTTCTTT,CASSSPGQGLNTEAFF
NA,TRBJ2-2,NA,TRBV7-6,TGTGCCGTCCAAGCACGGCGGGGAGGCGGGGAGCTGTTTTTT,CAVQARRGGGELFF
few,TRBJ1-4,TRBD1,TRBV19,TGTGCCAGTAGAAACAGCCGTCGGGACAGGGTGGCTCCTAGTGAAAAACTGTTTTTT,CASRNSRRDRVAPSEKLFF
NA,TRBJ2-2,TRBD1,TRBV15,TGTGCCACCAGCATTCCGACAGGGCCGAACACCGGGGAGCTGTTTTTT,CATSIPTGPNTGELFF
NA,TRBJ1-5,NA,TRBV2,TGTGCCAGCAGTGACCACAACTATCAGCCCCAGCATTTT,CASSDHNYQPQHF
NA,TRBJ1-2,TRBD1,TRBV6-4,TGTGCCAGCAGGACAGGGGATAATGCCTATGGCTACACCTTC,CASRTGDNAYGYTF
NA,TRBJ1-1,NA,TRBV10-3,TGTGCCATTTTTGACGGGCGGGACACTGAAGCTTTCTTT,CAIFDGRDTEAFF
NA,TRBJ1-2,TRBD1,TRBV6-1,TGTGCCAGCAGAGACGGACAGGGAGATGGCTACACCTTC,CASRDGQGDGYTF
few,TRBJ2-3,NA,TRBV6-6,TGTGCCAGCAGTCAGAGGACCAACACAGATACGCAGTATTTT,CASSQRTNTDTQYF
NA,TRBJ2-2,NA,TRBV7-9,TGTGCCAGCAGCTTAGATGGGACAAGGAACACCGGGGAGCTGTTTTTT,CASSLDGTRNTGELFF
once,TRBJ1-1,NA,TRBV6-5,TGTGTCAGCAGTGATCCCACCGGGCGATACAGGGCTGAAGCTTTCTTT,CVSSDPTGRYRAEAFF
NA,TRBJ1-5,TRBD1,TRBV7-9,TGTGCCAGCAGCCCCACCCGGGACAGGGAATCAGGGACCCAGCATTTT,CASSPTRDRESGTQHF
few,TRBJ2-1,NA,TRBV27,TGTGCCAGCAGTAGGGGACCCAACTACAATGAGCAGTTCTTC,CASSRGPNYNEQFF
few,TRBJ1-6,TRBD1,TRBV28,TGTGCCAGCACCCAGGGGGGGACAGGGAGTTCACCCCTCCACTTT,CASTQGGTGSSPLHF
NA,TRBJ2-3,NA,TRBV20-1,TGCAGTGCTAGACAGGGTGGGGGTACAGATACGCAGTATTTT,CSARQGGGTDTQYF
few,TRBJ1-5,TRBD1,TRBV10-2,TGCGCCAGCAGTAAGGACAGGGGAACTCAGCCCCAGCATTTT,CASSKDRGTQPQHF
NA,TRBJ2-2,NA,TRBV6-5,TGTGCCAGCAGTTACCGGCGGAATCTTCTTGCCGGGGAGCTGTTTTTT,CASSYRRNLLAGELFF
NA,TRBJ2-5,NA,TRBV2,TGTGCCAGCACGACATTAGCAGCACAGCAAGAGACCCAGTACTTC,CASTTLAAQQETQYF
NA,TRBJ2-2,TRBD1,TRBV7-6,TGTGCCAGCAGCTCGGGACAGGGGGTCACCGGGGAGCTGTTTTTT,CASSSGQGVTGELFF
few,TRBJ1-2,TRBD1,TRBV6-1,TGTGCCAGCACAGGAGGGGGCGGAGATGGCTACACCTTC,CASTGGGGDGYTF
NA,TRBJ1-5,NA,TRBV6-1,TGTGCCAGCAGGCCCAGGGAGTACAGCGGCAATCAGCCCCAGCATTTT,CASRPREYSGNQPQHF
NA,TRBJ1-5,TRBD1,TRBV5-6,TGTGCCAGCAGCCCGGGACAGGGCCCCCATCAGCCCCAGCATTTT,CASSPGQGPHQPQHF
NA,TRBJ2-6,NA,TRBV19,TGTGCCAGTATAGGGCAAGTTAGCTCTGGGGCCAACGTCCTGACTTTC,CASIGQVSSGANVLTF
NA,TRBJ1-6,NA,TRBV6-6,TGTGCCTCTTTTAAGGACCGTAATTCACCCCTCCACTTT,CASFKDRNSPLHF
NA,TRBJ2-3,TRBD1,TRBV28,TGTGCCAGCAGTTTCCCGCGGACAGGGGAGGATACGCAGTATTTT,CASSFPRTGEDTQYF
many,TRBJ1-1,NA,TRBV7-2,TGTGCCAGCAGTATAAATGGGGGTTGGTACACTGAAGCTTTCTTT,CASSINGGWYTEAFF
NA,TRBJ2-2,NA,TRBV7-9,TGTGCCAGCAGCTTTCCCCCTCTAGCGATAAACACCGGGGAGCTGTTTTTT,CASSFPPLAINTGELFF
NA,TRBJ1-2,NA,TRBV7-4,TGTGCCAGCAGCGGTACTTACCAGGGGTTCTATGTAGGCTACACCTTC,CASSGTYQGFYVGYTF
NA,TRBJ1-1,NA,TRBV19,TGTGCCAGCTTGGGCGGGGAGTACACTGAAGCTTTCTTT,CASLGGEYTEAFF
few,TRBJ1-1,NA,TRBV19,TGTGCCAGTAGTATAACCAGGAACACTGAAGCTTTCTTT,CASSITRNTEAFF
many,TRBJ1-2,NA,TRBV7-2,TGTGCCAGCAGCTATTTCAACTCAGAAGATGGCTACACCTTC,CASSYFNSEDGYTF
few,TRBJ1-6,NA,TRBV20-1,TGCAGTGCTAGAGGCCCCCTCGAGGCAGAAAGACACCCTTATAATTCACCCCTCCACTTT,CSARGPLEAERHPYNSPLHF
NA,TRBJ2-2,NA,TRBV19,TGTGCCAGTAGTATTTCACCCCCGAACACCGGGGAGCTGTTTTTT,CASSISPPNTGELFF
NA,TRBJ1-1,NA,TRBV7-2,TGTGCCAGCAGCGCTGGGTGGGGACTGAACACTGAAGCTTTCTTT,CASSAGWGLNTEAFF
NA,TRBJ2-7,NA,TRBV6-5,TGTGCCAGCAGTTACTCGACCGTGGACGTCTCCTACGAGCAGTACTTC,CASSYSTVDVSYEQYF
few,TRBJ2-7,NA,TRBV7-6,TGTGCCAGCAGCTCGTCACTGACTAGTAGCTCCTACGAGCAGTACTTC,CASSSSLTSSSYEQYF
NA,TRBJ2-7,NA,TRBV6-1,TGTGCCAGCAGTGGAGGGGGGGCGGCTCCCACCTACGAGCAGTACTTC,CASSGGGAAPTYEQYF
many,TRBJ2-7,TRBD2,TRBV6-5,TGTGCCAGCAGTTACCCCAACCGGGGGGGGGAAGACGAGCAGTACTTC,CASSYPNRGGEDEQYF
many,TRBJ2-3,NA,TRBV7-9,TGTGCCGGCCCTAAGGCAGCGTTTGGCACAGATACGCAGTATTTT,CAGPKAAFGTDTQYF
NA,TRBJ1-4,NA,TRBV7-9,TGTGCCAGCAGCTTAGTACGAAGCACCGAAAAACTGTTTTTT,CASSLVRSTEKLFF
NA,TRBJ2-5,NA,TRBV19,TGTGCCAGTAGTTCCCGGGATCACCAAGAGACCCAGTACTTC,CASSSRDHQETQYF
many,TRBJ2-3,NA,TRBV7-9,TGTGCCAGCAGCTCGGGACGCGATTTACCAGATACGCAGTATTTT,CASSSGRDLPDTQYF
NA,TRBJ1-5,NA,TRBV12-3/TRBV12-4,TGTGCCAGCAGTTTGTCCGTACGGGGCAATCAGCCCCAGCATTTT,CASSLSVRGNQPQHF